This T cell receptor beta chain was found in a study of blood T cell repertoires in COVID-19. Across the whole study: Sites across the United States, Italy and Spain contributed samples from acute and convalescent COVID-19. The analysed material was cDNA or gDNA that came from T cells, B-cell-depleted T cells, or PBMCs.

How the authors handled the data: For nucleated cells, counts were estimated from reference gene primer amplification. The method was immunoSEQ multiplex PCR; TCRdb's version includes in-frame clones alone and lacks a portion of them. Clonal size and the V and J genes are those of that table, whereas D and trimming came from the DNA. Found here are about 14,000 clones, roughly 73% of them singletons; the top ten hold 20% to 25%. Trimming removed 4 bases from V and 2 bases from J, with 11 bases in between. CDR3 length: 13 amino acids. Germline V gives CDR1 GTSNPN, CDR2 SVGIG (reference sequence). The sequence came from a boy aged 2 to 9 with active or convalescent COVID-19. The chain has TRBV30 and TRBJ1-2; D gene uncertain. The sample was peripheral blood. CDR3 bases: TGTGCCTGGAAACTGGGCGTAAACTATGGCTACACCTTC. Its translation: CAWKLGVNYGYTF.